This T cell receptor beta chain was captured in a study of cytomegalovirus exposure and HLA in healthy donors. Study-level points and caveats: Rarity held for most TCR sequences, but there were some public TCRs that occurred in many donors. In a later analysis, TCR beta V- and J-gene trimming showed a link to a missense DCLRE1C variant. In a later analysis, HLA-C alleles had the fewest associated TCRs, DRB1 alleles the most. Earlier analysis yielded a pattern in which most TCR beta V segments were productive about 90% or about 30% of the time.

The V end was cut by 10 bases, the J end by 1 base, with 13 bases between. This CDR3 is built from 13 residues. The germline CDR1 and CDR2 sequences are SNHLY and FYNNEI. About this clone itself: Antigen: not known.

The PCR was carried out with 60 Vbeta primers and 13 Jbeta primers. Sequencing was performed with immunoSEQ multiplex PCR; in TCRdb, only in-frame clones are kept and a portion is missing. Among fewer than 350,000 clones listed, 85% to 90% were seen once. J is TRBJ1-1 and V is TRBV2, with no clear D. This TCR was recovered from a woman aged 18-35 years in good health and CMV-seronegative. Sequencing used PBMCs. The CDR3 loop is CANSLQRNTEAFF. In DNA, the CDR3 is TGTGCCAACTCCCTACAGAGGAACACTGAAGCTTTCTTT.